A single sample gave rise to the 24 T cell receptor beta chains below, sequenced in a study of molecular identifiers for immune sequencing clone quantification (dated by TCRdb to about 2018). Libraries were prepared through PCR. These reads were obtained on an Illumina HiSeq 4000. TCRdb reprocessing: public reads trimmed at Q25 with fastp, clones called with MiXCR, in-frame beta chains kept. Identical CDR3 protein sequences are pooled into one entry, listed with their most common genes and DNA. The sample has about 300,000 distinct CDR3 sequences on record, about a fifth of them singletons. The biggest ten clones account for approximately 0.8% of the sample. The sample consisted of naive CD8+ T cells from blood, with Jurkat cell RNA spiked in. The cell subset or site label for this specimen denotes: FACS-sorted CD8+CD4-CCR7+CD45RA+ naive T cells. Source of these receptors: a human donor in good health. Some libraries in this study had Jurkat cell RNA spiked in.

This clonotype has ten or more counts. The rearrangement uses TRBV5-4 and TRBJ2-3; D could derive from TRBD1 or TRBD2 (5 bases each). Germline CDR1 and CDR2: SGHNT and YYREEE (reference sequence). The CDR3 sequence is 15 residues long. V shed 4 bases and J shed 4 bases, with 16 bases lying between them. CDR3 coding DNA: TGTGCCAGCAGCGGGGGACGGGAAAACCCAGATACGCAGTATTTT. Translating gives CASSGGRENPDTQYF.

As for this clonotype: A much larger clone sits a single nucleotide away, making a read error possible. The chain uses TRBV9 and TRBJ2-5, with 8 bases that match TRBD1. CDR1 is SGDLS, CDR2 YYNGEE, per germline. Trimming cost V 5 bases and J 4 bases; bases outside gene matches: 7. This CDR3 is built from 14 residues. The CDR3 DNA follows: TGTGCCAGCAGTCAAACAGGGGGAGGAGAGACCCAGTACTTC. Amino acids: CASSQTGGGETQYF.

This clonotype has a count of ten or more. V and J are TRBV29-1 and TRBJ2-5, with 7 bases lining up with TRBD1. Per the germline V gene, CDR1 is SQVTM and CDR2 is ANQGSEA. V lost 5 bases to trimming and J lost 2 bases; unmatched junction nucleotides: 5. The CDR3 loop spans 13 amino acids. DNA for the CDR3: TGCAGCGTTCAGACAGGGTTGCAAGAGACCCAGTACTTC. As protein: CSVQTGLQETQYF.

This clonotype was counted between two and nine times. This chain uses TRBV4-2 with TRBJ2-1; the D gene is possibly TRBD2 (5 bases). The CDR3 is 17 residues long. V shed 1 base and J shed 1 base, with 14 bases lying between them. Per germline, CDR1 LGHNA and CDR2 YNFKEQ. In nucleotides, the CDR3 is TGTGCCAGCAGCCAAGTAAGCGGCACAATATCCTACAATGAGCAGTTCTTC. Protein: CASSQVSGTISYNEQFF.

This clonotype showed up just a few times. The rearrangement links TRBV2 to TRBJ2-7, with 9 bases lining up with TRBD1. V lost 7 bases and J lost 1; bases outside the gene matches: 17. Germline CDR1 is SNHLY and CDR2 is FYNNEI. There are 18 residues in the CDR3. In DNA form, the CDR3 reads TGTGCCAGCAACCAGGACAGGGGTGGTGACTATCGATCCTACGAGCAGTACTTC. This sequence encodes CASNQDRGGDYRSYEQYF.

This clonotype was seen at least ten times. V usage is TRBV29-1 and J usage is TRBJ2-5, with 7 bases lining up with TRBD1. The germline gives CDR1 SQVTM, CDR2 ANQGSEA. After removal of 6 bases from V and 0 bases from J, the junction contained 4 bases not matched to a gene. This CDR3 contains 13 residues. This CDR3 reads CSVGTANQETQYF. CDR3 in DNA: TGCAGCGTCGGGACAGCGAACCAAGAGACCCAGTACTTC.

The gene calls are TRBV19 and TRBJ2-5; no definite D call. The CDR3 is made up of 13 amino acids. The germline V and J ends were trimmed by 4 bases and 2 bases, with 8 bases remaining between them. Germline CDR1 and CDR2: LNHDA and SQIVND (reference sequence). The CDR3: CASSTAYQETQYF. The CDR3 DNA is TGTGCCAGTAGTACGGCGTATCAAGAGACCCAGTACTTC.

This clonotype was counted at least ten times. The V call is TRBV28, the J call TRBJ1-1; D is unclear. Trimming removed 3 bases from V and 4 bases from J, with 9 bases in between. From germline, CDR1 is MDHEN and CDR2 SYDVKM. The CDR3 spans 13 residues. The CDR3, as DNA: TGTGCCAGCAGTTTGGCCCTGGGCACTGAAGCTTTCTTT. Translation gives CASSLALGTEAFF.

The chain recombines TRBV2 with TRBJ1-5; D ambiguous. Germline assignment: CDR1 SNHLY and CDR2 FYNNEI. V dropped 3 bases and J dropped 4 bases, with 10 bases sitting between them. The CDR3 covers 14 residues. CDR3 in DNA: TGTGCCAGCAGTGATTTCCCTTCTAATCAGCCCCAGCATTTT. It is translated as CASSDFPSNQPQHF.

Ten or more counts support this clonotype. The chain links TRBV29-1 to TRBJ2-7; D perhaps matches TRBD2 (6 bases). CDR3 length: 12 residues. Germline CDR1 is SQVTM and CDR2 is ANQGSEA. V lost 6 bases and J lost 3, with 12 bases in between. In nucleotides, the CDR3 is TGCAGCGTCGAGGGGACTTACTACGAGCAGTACTTC. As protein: CSVEGTYYEQYF.

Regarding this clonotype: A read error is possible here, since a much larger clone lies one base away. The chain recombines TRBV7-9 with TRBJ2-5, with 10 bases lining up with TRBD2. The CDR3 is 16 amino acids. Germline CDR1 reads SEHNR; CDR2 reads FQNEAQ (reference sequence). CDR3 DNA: TGTGCCGGCAGCTTAAGCCTAGCGGGAGAACAAGAGACCCAGTACTTC. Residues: CAGSLSLAGEQETQYF.

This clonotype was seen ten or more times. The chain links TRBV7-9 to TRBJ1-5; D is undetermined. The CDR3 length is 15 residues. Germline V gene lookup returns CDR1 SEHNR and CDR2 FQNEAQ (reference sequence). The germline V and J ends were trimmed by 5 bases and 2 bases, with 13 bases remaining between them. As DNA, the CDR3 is TGTGCCAGCAGCCCAAGTATCGGGGGCAATCAGCCCCAGCATTTT. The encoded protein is CASSPSIGGNQPQHF. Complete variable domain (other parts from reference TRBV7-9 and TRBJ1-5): DTGVSQNPRHKITKRGQNVTFRCDPISEHNRLYWYRQTLGQGPEFLTYFQNEAQLEKSRLLSDRFSAERPKGSFSTLEIQRTEQGDSAMYLCASSPSIGGNQPQHFGDGTRLSIL.

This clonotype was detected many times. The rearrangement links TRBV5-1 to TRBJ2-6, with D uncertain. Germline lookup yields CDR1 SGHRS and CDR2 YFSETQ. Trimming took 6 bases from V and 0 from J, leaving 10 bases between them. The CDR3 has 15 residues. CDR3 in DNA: TGCGCCAGCAACTCCCCATCCTCTGGGGCCAACGTCCTGACTTTC. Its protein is CASNSPSSGANVLTF.

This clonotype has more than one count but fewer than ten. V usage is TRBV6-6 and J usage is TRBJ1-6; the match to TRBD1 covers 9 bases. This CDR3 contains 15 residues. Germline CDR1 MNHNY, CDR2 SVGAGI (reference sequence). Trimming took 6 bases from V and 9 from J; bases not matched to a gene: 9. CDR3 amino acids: CASSLKQGASSPLHF. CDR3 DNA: TGTGCCAGCAGCCTAAAACAGGGGGCAAGTTCACCCCTCCACTTT.

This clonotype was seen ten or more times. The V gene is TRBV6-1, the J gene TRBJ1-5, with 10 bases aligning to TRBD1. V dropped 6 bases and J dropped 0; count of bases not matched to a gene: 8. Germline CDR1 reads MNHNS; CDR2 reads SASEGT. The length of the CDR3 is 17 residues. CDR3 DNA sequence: TGTGCCAGCAGGGACAGGGGGTCTGCTTATAGCAATCAGCCCCAGCATTTT. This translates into CASRDRGSAYSNQPQHF.

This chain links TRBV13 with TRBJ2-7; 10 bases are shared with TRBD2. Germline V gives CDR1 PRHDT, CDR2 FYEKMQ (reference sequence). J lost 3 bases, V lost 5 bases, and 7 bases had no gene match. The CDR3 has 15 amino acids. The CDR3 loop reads CASSRGLADHYEQYF. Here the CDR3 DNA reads TGTGCCAGCAGCCGAGGACTAGCGGACCACTACGAGCAGTACTTC.

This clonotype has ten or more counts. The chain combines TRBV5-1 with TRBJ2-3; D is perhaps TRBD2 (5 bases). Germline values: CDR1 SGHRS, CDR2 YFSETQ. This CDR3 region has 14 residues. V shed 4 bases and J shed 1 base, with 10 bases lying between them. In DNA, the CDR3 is TGCGCCAGCAGCCGGCGGACTGGCACAGATACGCAGTATTTT. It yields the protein CASSRRTGTDTQYF.

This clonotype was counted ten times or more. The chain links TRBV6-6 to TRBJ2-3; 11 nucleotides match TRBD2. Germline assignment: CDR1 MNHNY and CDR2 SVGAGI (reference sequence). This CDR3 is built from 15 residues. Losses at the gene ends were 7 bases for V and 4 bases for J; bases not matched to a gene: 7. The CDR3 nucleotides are TGTGCCAGCACAGATAGCGGGGGGGCCCCAGATACGCAGTATTTT. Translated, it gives CASTDSGGAPDTQYF.

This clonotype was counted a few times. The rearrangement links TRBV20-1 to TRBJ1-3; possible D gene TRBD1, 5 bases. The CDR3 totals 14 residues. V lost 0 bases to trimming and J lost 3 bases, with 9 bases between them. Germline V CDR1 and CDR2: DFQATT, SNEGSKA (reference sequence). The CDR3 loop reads CSARDRVDGNTIYF. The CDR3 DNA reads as TGCAGTGCTAGAGACAGGGTAGATGGAAACACCATATATTTT.

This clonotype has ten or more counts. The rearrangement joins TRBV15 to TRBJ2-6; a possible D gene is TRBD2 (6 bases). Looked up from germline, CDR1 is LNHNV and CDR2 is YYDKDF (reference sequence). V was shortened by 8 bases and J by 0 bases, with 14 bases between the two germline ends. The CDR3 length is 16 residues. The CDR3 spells CATEGGELSGANVLTF. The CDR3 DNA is TGTGCCACCGAGGGCGGGGAACTCTCTGGGGCCAACGTCCTGACTTTC.

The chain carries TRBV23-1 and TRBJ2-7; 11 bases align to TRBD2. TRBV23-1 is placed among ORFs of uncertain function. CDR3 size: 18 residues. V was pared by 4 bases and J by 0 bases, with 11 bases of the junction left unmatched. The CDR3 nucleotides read TGCGCCAGCAGTCCCTTAGGTTTGACTAGCGGGAACTCCTACGAGCAGTACTTC. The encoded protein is CASSPLGLTSGNSYEQYF.

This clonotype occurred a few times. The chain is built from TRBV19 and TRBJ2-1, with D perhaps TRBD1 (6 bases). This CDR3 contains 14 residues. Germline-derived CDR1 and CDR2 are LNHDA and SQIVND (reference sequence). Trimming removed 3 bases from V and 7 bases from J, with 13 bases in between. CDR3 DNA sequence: TGTGCCAGTAGTATTTTTCAGGGGCAGAATGAGCAGTTCTTC. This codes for CASSIFQGQNEQFF.

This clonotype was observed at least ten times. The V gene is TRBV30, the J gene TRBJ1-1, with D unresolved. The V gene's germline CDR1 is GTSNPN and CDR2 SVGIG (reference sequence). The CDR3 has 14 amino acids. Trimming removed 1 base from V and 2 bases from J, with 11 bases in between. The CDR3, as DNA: TGTGCCTGGAGTGCGGGTCCCTTCAACACTGAAGCTTTCTTT. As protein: CAWSAGPFNTEAFF.

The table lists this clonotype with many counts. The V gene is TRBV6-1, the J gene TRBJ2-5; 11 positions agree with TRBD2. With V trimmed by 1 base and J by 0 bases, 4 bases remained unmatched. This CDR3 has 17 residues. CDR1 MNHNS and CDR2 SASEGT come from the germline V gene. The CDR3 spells CASSEGLAGSYQETQYF. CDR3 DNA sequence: TGTGCCAGCAGTGAAGGACTAGCGGGATCCTACCAAGAGACCCAGTACTTC.